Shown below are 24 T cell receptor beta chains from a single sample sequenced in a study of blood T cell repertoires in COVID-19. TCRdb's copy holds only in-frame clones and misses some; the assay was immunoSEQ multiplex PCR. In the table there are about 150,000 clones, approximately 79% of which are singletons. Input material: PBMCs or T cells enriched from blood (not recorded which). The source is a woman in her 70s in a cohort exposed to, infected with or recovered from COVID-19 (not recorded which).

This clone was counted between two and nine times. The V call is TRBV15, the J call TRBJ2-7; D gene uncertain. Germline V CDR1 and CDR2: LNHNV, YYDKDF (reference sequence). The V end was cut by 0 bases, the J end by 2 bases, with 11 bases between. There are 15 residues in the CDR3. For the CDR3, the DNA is TGTGCCACCAGCAGAGACCCACTTCGTCCCTACGAGCAGTACTTC. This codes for CATSRDPLRPYEQYF. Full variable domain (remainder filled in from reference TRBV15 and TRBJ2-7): DAMVIQNPRYQVTQFGKPVTLSCSQTLNHNVMYWYQQKSSQAPKLLFHYYDKDFNNEADTPDNFQSRRPNTSFCFLDIRSPGLGDTAMYLCATSRDPLRPYEQYFGPGTRLTVT.

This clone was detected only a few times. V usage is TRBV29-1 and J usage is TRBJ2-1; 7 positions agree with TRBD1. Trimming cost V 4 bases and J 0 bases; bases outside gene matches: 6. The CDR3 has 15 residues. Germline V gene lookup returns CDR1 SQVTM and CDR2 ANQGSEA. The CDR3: CSVAPGQSSYNEQFF. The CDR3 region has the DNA TGCAGCGTTGCCCCGGGACAGAGCTCCTACAATGAGCAGTTCTTC.

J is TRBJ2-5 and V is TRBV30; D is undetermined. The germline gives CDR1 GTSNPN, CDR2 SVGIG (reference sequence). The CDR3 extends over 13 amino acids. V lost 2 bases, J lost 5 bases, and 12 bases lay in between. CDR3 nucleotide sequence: TGTGCCTGGAGTTCGAACAGTTTTGAGACCCAGTACTTC. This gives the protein CAWSSNSFETQYF.

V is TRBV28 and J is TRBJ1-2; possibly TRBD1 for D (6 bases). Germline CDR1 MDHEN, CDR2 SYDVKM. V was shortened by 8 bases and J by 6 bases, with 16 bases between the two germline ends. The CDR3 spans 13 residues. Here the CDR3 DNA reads TGTGCCAGCCGAAGGACAGCGAAGAATGGCTACACCTTC. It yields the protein CASRRTAKNGYTF.

The CDR3 DNA sequence: TGTGCCAGCAGCCAAGTTAGACTCATGGGGACTGGGGAGCTGTTTTTT. Protein: CASSQVRLMGTGELFF. The chain combines TRBV3-1 (or the pseudogene TRBV3-2) with TRBJ2-2; a weak D match, TRBD2 (6 bases). Germline V gene sequence: CDR1 LGHDT, CDR2 YNNKEL (reference sequence). Trimming cost V 1 base and J 8 bases, with 17 bases left between them. The CDR3 runs 16 residues.

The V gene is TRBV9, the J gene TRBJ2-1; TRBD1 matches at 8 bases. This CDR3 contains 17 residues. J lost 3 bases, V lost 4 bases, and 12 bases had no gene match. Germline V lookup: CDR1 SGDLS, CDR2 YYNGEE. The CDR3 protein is CASSPTGVLGFYNEQFF. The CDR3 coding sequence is TGTGCCAGCAGCCCGACAGGGGTTCTTGGTTTCTACAATGAGCAGTTCTTC.

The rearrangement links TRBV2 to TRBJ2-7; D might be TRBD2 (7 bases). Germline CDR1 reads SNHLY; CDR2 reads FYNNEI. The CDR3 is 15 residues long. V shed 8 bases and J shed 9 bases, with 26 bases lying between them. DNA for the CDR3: TGTGCCAGCGGACGGGGGGACACATCCTCCCATTTGCAGTACTTC. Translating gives CASGRGDTSSHLQYF.

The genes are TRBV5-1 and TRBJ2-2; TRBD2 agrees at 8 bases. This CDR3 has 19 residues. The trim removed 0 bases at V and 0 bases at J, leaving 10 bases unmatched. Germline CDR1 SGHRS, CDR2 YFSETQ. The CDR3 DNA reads TGCGCCAGCAGCTTGGGGGCTAGCGGGCAGTTCGCGAACACCGGGGAGCTGTTTTTT. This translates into CASSLGASGQFANTGELFF.

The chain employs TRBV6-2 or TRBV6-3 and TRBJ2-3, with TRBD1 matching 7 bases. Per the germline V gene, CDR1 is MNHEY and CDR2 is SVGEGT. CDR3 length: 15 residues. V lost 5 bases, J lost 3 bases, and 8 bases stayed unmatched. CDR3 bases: TGTGCCAGCAGTCCAGGGACAGCCCTGACAGATACGCAGTATTTT. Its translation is CASSPGTALTDTQYF.

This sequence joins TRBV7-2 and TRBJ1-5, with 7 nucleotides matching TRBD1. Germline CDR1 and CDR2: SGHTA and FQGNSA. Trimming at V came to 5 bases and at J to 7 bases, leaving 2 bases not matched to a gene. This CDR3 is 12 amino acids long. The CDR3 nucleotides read TGTGCCAGCAGCCTACAGGGGCAGCCCCAGCATTTT. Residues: CASSLQGQPQHF. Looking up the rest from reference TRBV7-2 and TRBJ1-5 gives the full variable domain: GAGVSQSPSNKVTEKGKDVELRCDPISGHTALYWYRQSLGQGLEFLIYFQGNSAPDKSGLPSDRFSAERTGGSVSTLTIQRTQQEDSAVYLCASSLQGQPQHFGDGTRLSIL.

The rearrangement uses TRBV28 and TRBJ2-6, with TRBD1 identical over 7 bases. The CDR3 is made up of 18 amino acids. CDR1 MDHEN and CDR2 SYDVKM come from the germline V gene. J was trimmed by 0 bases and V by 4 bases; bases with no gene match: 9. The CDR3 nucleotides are TGTGCCAGCAGTTCCCGACAGGGTAGAGCCTCTGGGGCCAACGTCCTGACTTTC. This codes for CASSSRQGRASGANVLTF.

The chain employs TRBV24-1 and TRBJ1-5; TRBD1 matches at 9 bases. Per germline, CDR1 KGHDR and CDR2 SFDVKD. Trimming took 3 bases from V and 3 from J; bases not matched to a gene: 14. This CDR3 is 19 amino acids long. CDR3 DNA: TGTGCCACCAGTGATACCGGAGGTCTGGACAGGGGTGTCAATCAGCCCCAGCATTTT. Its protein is CATSDTGGLDRGVNQPQHF.

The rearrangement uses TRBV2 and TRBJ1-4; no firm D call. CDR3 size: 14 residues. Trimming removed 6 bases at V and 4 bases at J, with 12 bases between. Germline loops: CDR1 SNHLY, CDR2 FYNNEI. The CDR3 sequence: CASSWQANNEKLFF. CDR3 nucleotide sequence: TGTGCCAGCAGCTGGCAGGCCAATAATGAAAAACTGTTTTTT. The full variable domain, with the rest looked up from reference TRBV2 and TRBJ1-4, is EPEVTQTPSHQVTQMGQEVILRCVPISNHLYFYWYRQILGQKVEFLVSFYNNEISEKSEIFDDQFSVERPDGSNFTLKIRSTKLEDSAMYFCASSWQANNEKLFFGSGTQLSVL.

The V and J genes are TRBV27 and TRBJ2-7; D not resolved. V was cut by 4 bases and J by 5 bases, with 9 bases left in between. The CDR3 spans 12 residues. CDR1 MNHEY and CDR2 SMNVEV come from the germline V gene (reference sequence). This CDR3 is CASSSLLDEQYF. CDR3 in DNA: TGTGCCAGCAGTTCCCTTCTCGACGAGCAGTACTTC.

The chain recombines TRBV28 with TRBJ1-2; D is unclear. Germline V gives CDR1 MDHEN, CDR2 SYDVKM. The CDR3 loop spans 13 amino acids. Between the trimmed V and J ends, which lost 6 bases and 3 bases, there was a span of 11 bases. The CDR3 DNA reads TGTGCCAGCAGAGCCTCCCTAGACTATGGCTACACCTTC. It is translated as CASRASLDYGYTF.

The CDR3, as DNA: TGTGCCAGCAGTCCGGGCAGGGGGCGGGGAAGCAATCAGCCCCAGCATTTT. Translated, it gives CASSPGRGRGSNQPQHF. The chain has TRBV28 and TRBJ1-5; 8 bases line up with TRBD1. CDR3 length equals 17 residues. J was trimmed by 1 base and V by 5 bases; bases with no gene match: 10. The germline CDR1 and CDR2 sequences are MDHEN and SYDVKM.

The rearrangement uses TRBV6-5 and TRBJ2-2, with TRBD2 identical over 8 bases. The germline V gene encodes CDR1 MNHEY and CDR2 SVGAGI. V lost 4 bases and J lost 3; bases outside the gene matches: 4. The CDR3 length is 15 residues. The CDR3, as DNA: TGTGCCAGCAGTTTTAGCGGGGTTTACACCGGGGAGCTGTTTTTT. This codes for CASSFSGVYTGELFF.

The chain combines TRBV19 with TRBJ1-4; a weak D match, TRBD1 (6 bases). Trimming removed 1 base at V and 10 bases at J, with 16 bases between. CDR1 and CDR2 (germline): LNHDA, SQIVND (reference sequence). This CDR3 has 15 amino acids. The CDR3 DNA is TGTGCCAGTAGTATAGGGGGGGGCTTGGGCGGAAAACTGTTTTTT. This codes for CASSIGGGLGGKLFF. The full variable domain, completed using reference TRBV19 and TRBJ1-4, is DGGITQSPKYLFRKEGQNVTLSCEQNLNHDAMYWYRQDPGQGLRLIYYSQIVNDFQKGDIAEGYSVSREKKESFPLTVTSAQKNPTAFYLCASSIGGGLGGKLFFGSGTQLSVL.

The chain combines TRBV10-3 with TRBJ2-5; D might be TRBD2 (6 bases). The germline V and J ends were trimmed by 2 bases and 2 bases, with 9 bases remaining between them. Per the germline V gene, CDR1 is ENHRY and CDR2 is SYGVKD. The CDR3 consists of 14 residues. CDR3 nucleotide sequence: TGTGCCATCAGTGAGAGGGAGGTGCAAGAGACCCAGTACTTC. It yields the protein CAISEREVQETQYF.

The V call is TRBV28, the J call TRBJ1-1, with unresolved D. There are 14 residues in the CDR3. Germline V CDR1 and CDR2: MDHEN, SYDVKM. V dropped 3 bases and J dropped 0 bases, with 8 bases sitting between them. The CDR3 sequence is CASSFATMNTEAFF. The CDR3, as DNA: TGTGCCAGCAGTTTTGCCACAATGAACACTGAAGCTTTCTTT.

The CDR3 DNA reads TGTGCCAGCAGTGTTAGCTTCCGGGACAGTAATCAGCCCCAGCATTTT. Its translation is CASSVSFRDSNQPQHF. The rearrangement links TRBV28 to TRBJ1-5, with 7 bases lining up with TRBD1. The CDR3 covers 16 residues. Germline CDR1 and CDR2: MDHEN and SYDVKM. With V trimmed by 5 bases and J by 4 bases, 11 bases remained unmatched.

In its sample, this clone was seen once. The CDR3 loop is CASSWTNQKYEQYF. The CDR3 bases are TGTGCCAGCAGTTGGACTAATCAAAAGTACGAGCAGTACTTC. The genes are TRBV28 and TRBJ2-7, with a weak D call TRBD2 (6 bases). The CDR3 sequence is 14 residues long. V lost 4 bases and J 4 bases, leaving 14 bases between the germline ends. The germline CDR1 and CDR2 sequences are MDHEN and SYDVKM.

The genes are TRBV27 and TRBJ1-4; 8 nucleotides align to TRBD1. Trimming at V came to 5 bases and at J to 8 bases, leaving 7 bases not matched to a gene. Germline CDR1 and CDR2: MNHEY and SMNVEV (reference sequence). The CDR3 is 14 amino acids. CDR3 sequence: CASSPGGRVEKLFF. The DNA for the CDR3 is TGTGCCAGCAGTCCAGGGGGCAGGGTAGAAAAACTGTTTTTT.

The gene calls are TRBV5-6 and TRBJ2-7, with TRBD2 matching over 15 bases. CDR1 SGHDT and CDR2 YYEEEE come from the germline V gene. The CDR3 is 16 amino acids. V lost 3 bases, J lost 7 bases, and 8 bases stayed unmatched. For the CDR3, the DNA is TGTGCCAGCAGCTGGGGACTAGCGGGAGGTCTCGAAGAGCAGTACTTC. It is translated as CASSWGLAGGLEEQYF. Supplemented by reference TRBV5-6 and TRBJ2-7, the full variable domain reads DAGVTQSPTHLIKTRGQQVTLRCSPKSGHDTVSWYQQALGQGPQFIFQYYEEEERQRGNFPDRFSGHQFPNYSSELNVNALLLGDSALYLCASSWGLAGGLEEQYFGPGTRLTVT.